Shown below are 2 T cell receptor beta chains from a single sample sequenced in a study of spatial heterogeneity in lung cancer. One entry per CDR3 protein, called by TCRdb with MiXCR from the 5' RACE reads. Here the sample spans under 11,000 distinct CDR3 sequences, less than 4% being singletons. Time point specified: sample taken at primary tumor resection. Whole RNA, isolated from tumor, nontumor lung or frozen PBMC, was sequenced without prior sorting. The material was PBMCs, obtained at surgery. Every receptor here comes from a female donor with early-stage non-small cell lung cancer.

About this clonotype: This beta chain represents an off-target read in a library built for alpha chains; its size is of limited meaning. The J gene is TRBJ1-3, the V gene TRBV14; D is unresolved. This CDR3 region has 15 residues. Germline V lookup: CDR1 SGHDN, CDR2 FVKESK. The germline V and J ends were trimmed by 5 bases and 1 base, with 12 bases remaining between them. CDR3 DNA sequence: TGTGCCAGCAGCACCAGGTCTACTTCTGGAAACACCATATATTTT. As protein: CASSTRSTSGNTIYF.

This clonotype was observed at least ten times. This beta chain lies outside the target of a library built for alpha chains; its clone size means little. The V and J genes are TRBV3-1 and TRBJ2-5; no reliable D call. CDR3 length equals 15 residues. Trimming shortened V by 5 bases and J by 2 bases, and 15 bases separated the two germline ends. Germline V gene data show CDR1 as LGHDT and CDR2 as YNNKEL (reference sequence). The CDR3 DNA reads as TGTGCCAGCAGCAACCCTAGGACCTCTCAAGAGACCCAGTACTTC. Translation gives CASSNPRTSQETQYF.